These T cell receptor beta chains were read from a single sample in a study of T cell repertoires in ileal Crohn's disease. Method: immunoSEQ multiplex PCR; TCRdb's copy keeps in-frame clones and lacks some. The sample carries roughly 30,000 clones, about four fifths recorded once. Sequencing was done on a sample of ileal tissue. These receptors were collected from an adult with Crohn's disease. The CDR3 runs from the conserved cysteine through the conserved F or W. The D gene is left open where the match is weak. Only part of the rows carry a size: once, few, many, or a class if the clone is expanded.

DNA: TGTGCCAGCAGGCGGGACGACGGGGGAGCTTTCTTT
CDR3: CASRRDDGGAFF
D: NA
J: TRBJ1-1
length: 12
size: NA
V: TRBV2

DNA: TGTGCCTGGACGACCGGGGGGGTCGGGAATCAGCCCCAGCATTTT
CDR3: CAWTTGGVGNQPQHF
D: NA
J: TRBJ1-5
length: 15
size: NA
V: TRBV30

DNA: TGTGCCTGGTCGAGCGGGAGTAAAAACATTCAGTACTTC
CDR3: CAWSSGSKNIQYF
D: TRBD2
J: TRBJ2-4
length: 13
size: NA
V: TRBV30

DNA: TGTGCCAGCAGGGATCTCAGGGAAAACACTGAAGCTTTCTTT
CDR3: CASRDLRENTEAFF
D: NA
J: TRBJ1-1
length: 14
size: NA
V: TRBV2

DNA: TGTGCCAGCAGTTACTCGAAGGTCAGGGATCATGGCTACACCTTC
CDR3: CASSYSKVRDHGYTF
D: NA
J: TRBJ1-2
length: 15
size: NA
V: TRBV6-5

DNA: TGTGCCAGCAGCTCCTCGCTCATGAGCACTGAAGCTTTCTTT
CDR3: CASSSSLMSTEAFF
D: NA
J: TRBJ1-1
length: 14
size: few
V: TRBV13

DNA: TGTGCCAGCAGCGTAGGGGGAGGAGACCAGAGGGACACCGGGGAGCTGTTTTTT
CDR3: CASSVGGGDQRDTGELFF
D: NA
J: TRBJ2-2
length: 18
size: NA
V: TRBV9

DNA: TGTGCCAGCAGCGACACAGGGGGTGGCTACGAGCAGTACTTC
CDR3: CASSDTGGGYEQYF
D: TRBD1
J: TRBJ2-7
length: 14
size: NA
V: TRBV7-6

DNA: TGTGCCAGCAGTTTACATGGGAGGTACGAGCAGTACTTC
CDR3: CASSLHGRYEQYF
D: NA
J: TRBJ2-7
length: 13
size: NA
V: TRBV27

DNA: TGTGCCAGCAGCTTAGGGGGCGCTAATGAAAAACTGTTTTTT
CDR3: CASSLGGANEKLFF
D: NA
J: TRBJ1-4
length: 14
size: NA
V: TRBV7-9

DNA: TGTGCCATCTCAACGACAGGGAGGCAGGGAGAGCAGTACTTC
CDR3: CAISTTGRQGEQYF
D: NA
J: TRBJ2-7
length: 14
size: few
V: TRBV10-3

DNA: TGTGCCAGCAGCCAACTAACCCACGACAGGGCCGGGGAGCTGTTTTTT
CDR3: CASSQLTHDRAGELFF
D: TRBD1
J: TRBJ2-2
length: 16
size: NA
V: TRBV5-6

DNA: TGTGCCAGCAGTTTTCTCGGGAGTAGGCCCTACAATGAGCAGTTCTTC
CDR3: CASSFLGSRPYNEQFF
D: NA
J: TRBJ2-1
length: 16
size: NA
V: TRBV27

DNA: TGTGCCAGCAGCCCGACGGGTGGATCAAATGAGCAGTTCTTC
CDR3: CASSPTGGSNEQFF
D: NA
J: TRBJ2-1
length: 14
size: few
V: TRBV11-3

DNA: TGCGCCAGCAGCCAGACAGGGTCAGGAAACACCATATATTTT
CDR3: CASSQTGSGNTIYF
D: TRBD1
J: TRBJ1-3
length: 14
size: once
V: TRBV4-1

DNA: TGTGCCAGCAGCTTAGTCGCGGGGGGGCCTTACGAGCAGTACTTC
CDR3: CASSLVAGGPYEQYF
D: TRBD2
J: TRBJ2-7
length: 15
size: NA
V: TRBV11-2

DNA: TGTGCCAGCAGCGTAGAGACTAGCGGGAGGAGAAATGAGCAGTTCTTC
CDR3: CASSVETSGRRNEQFF
D: TRBD2
J: TRBJ2-1
length: 16
size: NA
V: TRBV9

DNA: TGCGCCAGCAGCTGGGAACAGGGACGCTATGGCCACACCTTC
CDR3: CASSWEQGRYGHTF
D: NA
J: TRBJ1-2
length: 14
size: NA
V: TRBV5-1

DNA: TGTGCCTGGAGTGTACGGGACAGGCAGTACTTC
CDR3: CAWSVRDRQYF
D: TRBD1
J: TRBJ2-7
length: 11
size: NA
V: TRBV30

DNA: TGTGCCATCAGTGAGCCGAGTGGGCAGGGGGTTTCAGGCTACACCTTC
CDR3: CAISEPSGQGVSGYTF
D: TRBD1
J: TRBJ1-2
length: 16
size: NA
V: TRBV10-3

DNA: TGCGCCAGCAGCCCTACCTGGACAGGGCTTCAAGAGACCCAGTACTTC
CDR3: CASSPTWTGLQETQYF
D: TRBD1
J: TRBJ2-5
length: 16
size: NA
V: TRBV5-1

DNA: TGTGCCAGCAGTGTCGGGACATTCGTCACCGGGGAGCTGTTTTTT
CDR3: CASSVGTFVTGELFF
D: NA
J: TRBJ2-2
length: 15
size: NA
V: TRBV6-1

DNA: TGCGCCAGCAGCCACCAACTAGCGGGGGGGCCTAGGGGATACAATGAGCAGTTCTTC
CDR3: CASSHQLAGGPRGYNEQFF
D: TRBD2
J: TRBJ2-1
length: 19
size: NA
V: TRBV4-3

DNA: TGTGCCTGGAGTGTGAGAGATCCGAGGTCACCCCTCCACTTT
CDR3: CAWSVRDPRSPLHF
D: NA
J: TRBJ1-6
length: 14
size: few
V: TRBV30

DNA: TGCGCCAGCAGCCAAGATCGCGGGAGTATCAACAATGAGCAGTTCTTC
CDR3: CASSQDRGSINNEQFF
D: TRBD2
J: TRBJ2-1
length: 16
size: NA
V: TRBV4-1

DNA: TGCGCCAGCAGCCCTTCCGAACTAGCGGACAATGAGCAGTTCTTC
CDR3: CASSPSELADNEQFF
D: TRBD2
J: TRBJ2-1
length: 15
size: NA
V: TRBV4-1

DNA: TGTGCCAGCAGCCCCCTAGCGGGAGGGATCGACGAGCAGTACTTC
CDR3: CASSPLAGGIDEQYF
D: TRBD2
J: TRBJ2-7
length: 15
size: NA
V: TRBV4-2

DNA: TGTGCCAGCAGCTTAGAACAGGAAGAGACCCAGTACTTC
CDR3: CASSLEQEETQYF
D: NA
J: TRBJ2-5
length: 13
size: NA
V: TRBV7-6

DNA: TGCGCCAGCAGCTTGTATCAGGGGTTCTACAATGAGCAGTTCTTC
CDR3: CASSLYQGFYNEQFF
D: NA
J: TRBJ2-1
length: 15
size: NA
V: TRBV5-1

DNA: TGTGCCAGCAGCCCGGGACAGGGGGAGAGGCAGCCCCAGCATTTT
CDR3: CASSPGQGERQPQHF
D: TRBD1
J: TRBJ1-5
length: 15
size: NA
V: TRBV7-2

DNA: TGTGCTAGTGGTCCTCGGACAGGGATTGCGGAAAACACCATATATTTT
CDR3: CASGPRTGIAENTIYF
D: TRBD1
J: TRBJ1-3
length: 16
size: NA
V: TRBV12-5

DNA: TGTGCCATCCTCCACGAGGAAATCTACGAGCAGTACTTC
CDR3: CAILHEEIYEQYF
D: NA
J: TRBJ2-7
length: 13
size: NA
V: TRBV10-3

DNA: TGTGCCAGTAGTAGCCCGGGACAGGGGGACTATGGCTACACCTTC
CDR3: CASSSPGQGDYGYTF
D: TRBD1
J: TRBJ1-2
length: 15
size: NA
V: TRBV19

DNA: TGTGCCAGCAGTGTTAAGGCTACGGGTGGCTACACCTTC
CDR3: CASSVKATGGYTF
D: NA
J: TRBJ1-2
length: 13
size: NA
V: TRBV6-1

DNA: TGCAGCGTTGGGGGACAGGGGGGAGGCTACACCTTC
CDR3: CSVGGQGGGYTF
D: TRBD1
J: TRBJ1-2
length: 12
size: NA
V: TRBV29-1

DNA: TGTGCCATCAGTGAGGGGGGTACAGGGGCAAAACAGTACTTC
CDR3: CAISEGGTGAKQYF
D: TRBD1
J: TRBJ2-7
length: 14
size: NA
V: TRBV10-3

DNA: TGTGCCAGCACCCTAGCGGGAGCATCCTACAATGAGCAGTTCTTC
CDR3: CASTLAGASYNEQFF
D: TRBD2
J: TRBJ2-1
length: 15
size: NA
V: TRBV5-6

DNA: TGTGCCAGCAGCCCCGGGACAGGCAACAGACGGGGGGCTTTCTTT
CDR3: CASSPGTGNRRGAFF
D: TRBD1
J: TRBJ1-1
length: 15
size: NA
V: TRBV7-2

DNA: TGTGCCAGCAGTGGCCGTAGGCGGGGGCAAGAAGCTTTCTTT
CDR3: CASSGRRRGQEAFF
D: NA
J: TRBJ1-1
length: 14
size: NA
V: TRBV25-1

DNA: TGTGCCAGCAGCTTGACAGGGGGCTCGATCGAGCAGTACTTC
CDR3: CASSLTGGSIEQYF
D: TRBD1
J: TRBJ2-7
length: 14
size: NA
V: TRBV11-3

DNA: TGCGCCAGCAGCTTGGAGCCAGGGAGGAATCAGCCCCAGCATTTT
CDR3: CASSLEPGRNQPQHF
D: NA
J: TRBJ1-5
length: 15
size: NA
V: TRBV5-1

DNA: TGCGCCAGCAGCCAAGGTAGCCTAGTGGGTGAGCAGTTCTTC
CDR3: CASSQGSLVGEQFF
D: NA
J: TRBJ2-1
length: 14
size: NA
V: TRBV4-3

DNA: TGCGCCAGCAGCAGCGACGGCCAGGGTAATCAGCCCCAGCATTTT
CDR3: CASSSDGQGNQPQHF
D: NA
J: TRBJ1-5
length: 15
size: NA
V: TRBV5-1

DNA: TGCGCCAGCAGCTTGGATCAGCGCCAGAATGAGCAGTTCTTC
CDR3: CASSLDQRQNEQFF
D: NA
J: TRBJ2-1
length: 14
size: NA
V: TRBV5-1

DNA: TGTGCCAGCAGCACCCGACCGGGTAGCAATCAGCCCCAGCATTTT
CDR3: CASSTRPGSNQPQHF
D: NA
J: TRBJ1-5
length: 15
size: NA
V: TRBV5-5

DNA: TGTGCCAGCAGTGCGATAGCGGGGGGGAACACCGGGGAGCTGTTTTTT
CDR3: CASSAIAGGNTGELFF
D: TRBD2
J: TRBJ2-2
length: 16
size: NA
V: TRBV6-1

DNA: TGTGCCAGCAGTGAGGTAGTCTCCTATAATTCACCCCTCCACTTT
CDR3: CASSEVVSYNSPLHF
D: NA
J: TRBJ1-6
length: 15
size: NA
V: TRBV6-1